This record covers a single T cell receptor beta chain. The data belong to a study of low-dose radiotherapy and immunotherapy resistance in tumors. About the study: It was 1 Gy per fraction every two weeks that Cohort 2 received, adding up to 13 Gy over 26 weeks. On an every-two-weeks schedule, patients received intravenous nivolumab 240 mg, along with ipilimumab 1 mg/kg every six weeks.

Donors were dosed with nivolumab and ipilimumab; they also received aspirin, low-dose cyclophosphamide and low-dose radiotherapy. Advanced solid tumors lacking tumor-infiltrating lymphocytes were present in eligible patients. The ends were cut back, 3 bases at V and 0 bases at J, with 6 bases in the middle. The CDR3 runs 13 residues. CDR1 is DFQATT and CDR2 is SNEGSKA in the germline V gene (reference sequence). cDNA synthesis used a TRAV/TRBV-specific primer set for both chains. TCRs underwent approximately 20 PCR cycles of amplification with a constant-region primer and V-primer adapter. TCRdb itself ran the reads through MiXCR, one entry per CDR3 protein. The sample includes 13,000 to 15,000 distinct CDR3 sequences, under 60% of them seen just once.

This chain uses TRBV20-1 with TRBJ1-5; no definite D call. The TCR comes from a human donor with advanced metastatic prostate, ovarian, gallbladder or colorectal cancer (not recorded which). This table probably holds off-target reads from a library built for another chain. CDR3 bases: TGCAGTGCTAGTCCGAATAGCAATCAGCCCCAGCATTTT. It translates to CSASPNSNQPQHF.